The sequence of this TCR beta chain was determined in a study of blood T cells in healthy people across ages. Primers used in a second PCR of roughly 6 to 11 cycles were a sample-barcoded 5' primer and a J-beta primer mix. TCRdb itself ran the 5' RACE reads through MiXCR, one entry per CDR3 protein. The repertoire consists of some 700,000 distinct CDR3 sequences, with roughly 47% occurring once and the leading ten covering roughly 19%. In regard to this clonotype: What it recognizes is unknown.

The amount of total RNA extracted per sample was at least 5.5 micrograms. Study-level findings and limits: The long-lived group displayed more naive CD4+ cells, plus higher diversity, than the aged donors did. Researchers said unsorted PBMCs prevented a conclusive naive versus antigen-experienced comparison. Age brought a roughly linear fall in TCR beta diversity measured per million T cells.

The specimen sequenced was blood. This receptor was taken from a woman aged 55-70 years in good health.

The CDR3 spells CASSLAERDEQYF. CDR3 in DNA: TGTGCCAGCAGCTTAGCTGAACGGGATGAGCAGTACTTC. This chain joins TRBV7-8 and TRBJ2-1, with TRBD2 as a possible D gene (5 bases). The end of the DNA is better explained by TRBJ2-7, so the J call may be wrong. In germline, CDR1 is SGHVS, CDR2 FQNEAQ. This CDR3 is built from 13 residues.